The T cell receptor (beta chain) under discussion was sequenced for a study of shared clonotypes between healthy human individuals. Study information: Contributing individuals were two females and three males aged 18 to 49.

CDR1 ENHRY and CDR2 SYGVKD come from the germline V gene. Trimming removed 4 bases from V and 5 bases from J; junction bases left unmatched: 6. CDR3 length: 15 residues. This table comes from immunoSEQ multiplex PCR, and its TCRdb copy is limited to in-frame clones, with some not included. The sample has about 1.5 million clones; approximately 98% are singletons. Sequences were obtained from naive CD4+ T cells sorted from blood. This sample's subset: CD45RA+ positively selected. The sequence came from a man aged 25 to 40 in good health. V usage is TRBV10-3 and J usage is TRBJ2-1, with TRBD2 matching over 9 bases. CDR3 sequence (DNA): TGTGCCATCAGTGGGGACGGCGGGAGGGACAATGAGCAGTTCTTC. Its translation: CAISGDGGRDNEQFF.